This T cell receptor (beta chain) was found in a study of OX40 agonist ivuxolimab in advanced cancers. Turning to the overall study: Ivuxolimab was a fully human IgG2 agonistic monoclonal antibody targeting the costimulatory receptor OX40 (CD134). Intravenous ivuxolimab was administered to patients every 2 weeks at six dose levels: 0.01, 0.1, 0.3, 1.5, 3 and 10 mg/kg. Of the roughly 50 dose-escalation patients, hepatocellular carcinoma was present in approximately 20, melanoma in around 15, renal cell carcinoma in 9 and head and neck cancer in 9. In the dose-escalation cohort, 82.7% of patients were male, and the mean age was approximately 60 years, with a range of 23 to 79. Prior anti-PD-1, anti-PD-L1 or anti-CTLA-4 therapy was permitted, and less than 45% of dose-escalation patients had received checkpoint inhibitors. Three dose-escalation patients achieved partial responses, one with hepatocellular carcinoma and two with cutaneous melanoma. The purpose of peripheral TCRbeta sequencing was to test whether ivuxolimab changed TCR sequence diversity and led to clonal T-cell expansion. The paper reports the monotherapy dose-escalation portion (N of about 56 patients) of the phase I ivuxolimab trial. The full study reports these points: In the 0.1-3.0 mg/kg groups, partial responders were among the patients with the lowest normalized peripheral clonal expansion, particularly in CD8+ T cells. At doses of 0.1 to 3.0 mg/kg, clonal expansion of both CD4+ and CD8+ T cells in blood was seen between baseline and week 6. After ivuxolimab, more expanded clones were found on average in CD8+ T cells than in CD4+ T cells. The antigen specificity of the peripheral T cells that underwent clonal expansion was not determined. Low levels of normalized T-cell clonal expansion were also seen in some patients who did not respond.

The CDR3 contains 11 residues, cysteine and phenylalanine counted. The only DNA kept is the CDR3, 33 bases in frame from the first base. Between the V and J ends, shortened by 6 bases and 3 bases respectively, the junction contains 6 bases. CDR1 SQVTM and CDR2 ANQGSEA are derived from the germline V gene. For sequencing of the TCRbeta CDR3 region, genomic DNA was extracted from the sorted cells. TCRbeta CDR3 regions were sequenced using the immunoSEQ Assay. TCRdb re-hosts the immuneACCESS table, in-frame sequences only. Its copies lack some clones; in the studies checked, an unresolved V gene accounts for under half of them, and the cause for the rest is not known. This sample lists approximately 32,000 clones; approximately 89% were detected once. The ten largest clones represent approximately 9.1% of the sample. Patients with autoimmune disease history or receiving systemic immunosuppression were excluded from the trial. Peripheral blood for TCR sequencing was drawn from every dose cohort at baseline, at cycle 4 day 1 and at cycle 7 day 1. Samples came from an open-label, multicenter, first-in-human phase I dose-escalation trial of ivuxolimab. Adults with locally advanced or metastatic head and neck squamous cell, hepatocellular, melanoma or renal cell carcinoma were enrolled in the trial. Before TCR sequencing, CD4+ and CD8+ T cells were separately sorted from peripheral blood.

This clone was counted between two and nine times. Its antigen has not been determined. Base qualities were left out, and no much larger clone turns up one base away. The starting material was CD4+ or CD8+ T cells sorted from blood, obtained in a trial of the OX40 agonist ivuxolimab. The chain is made from TRBV29-1 and TRBJ2-1; the D segment cannot be called with confidence. The receptor comes from an adult with an advanced solid tumor such as melanoma, head and neck, liver or kidney cancer. The DNA is TGCAGCGTACAGAACTACAATGAGCAGTTCTTC. Its amino acids are CSVQNYNEQFF.